This is a list of T cell receptor beta chains from one sample in a study of siplizumab effects on memory and regulatory T cells. Assay used: immunoSEQ multiplex PCR; TCRdb lists only in-frame clones, some missing. The data hold about 82,000 clones, with roughly 89% observed a single time. The sample taken for sequencing was Tregs sorted from blood. The source of these receptors is a human donor in good health. Both conserved end residues are part of each CDR3. D genes are given only for firm matches. The size entry is marked missing in some rows and otherwise reads once, few, many or a size class.

TRBJ1-1	few	NA	TRBV11-2	TGTGCCAGCAGCCCCGGGGGCACTGAAGCTTTCTTT	CASSPGGTEAFF
TRBJ1-1	NA	NA	TRBV11-1	TGTGCCAGCAGCTCCCGGACAGATCACACTGAAGCTTTCTTT	CASSSRTDHTEAFF
TRBJ2-5	few	TRBD2	TRBV7-2	TGTGCCAGCAGCTTGGGACAAATAGCGGGGGGGCTTCAAGAGACCCAGTACTTC	CASSLGQIAGGLQETQYF
TRBJ2-6	NA	NA	TRBV19	TGTGCCAGTACCCTAGGGGGTTCTGGGGCCAACGTCCTGACTTTC	CASTLGGSGANVLTF
TRBJ2-1	NA	NA	TRBV18	TGTGCCAGCTCACCACCGGACAAAATCTCCTACAATGAGCAGTTCTTC	CASSPPDKISYNEQFF
TRBJ2-6	NA	NA	TRBV4-1	TGCGCCAGCAGCTCAGGACCCAACGTCCTGACTTTC	CASSSGPNVLTF
TRBJ2-5	NA	TRBD2	TRBV7-7	TGTGCCAGCAGCTATACTAGCGGGGCACAAGAGACCCAGTACTTC	CASSYTSGAQETQYF
TRBJ1-6	medium-sized	TRBD1	TRBV28	TGTGCCAGCAGTTTATATCCGGGACAGCTGAGCTCCTATAATTCACCCCTCCACTTT	CASSLYPGQLSSYNSPLHF
TRBJ1-4	NA	TRBD1	TRBV29-1	TGCAGCGTTGTCCAACAGGGGGCGCGTGAAAAACTGTTTTTT	CSVVQQGAREKLFF
TRBJ2-1	once	NA	TRBV11-2	TGTGCCAGCAGCTTTATTAACGAGCAGTTCTTC	CASSFINEQFF
TRBJ1-2	NA	NA	TRBV18	TGTGCCAGCTCACCAGTGGAGACTAACTATGGCTACACCTTC	CASSPVETNYGYTF
TRBJ2-7	NA	NA	TRBV6-5	TGTGCCAGCAGTACCAAGGCAGGGGTCTCCTACGAGCAGTACTTC	CASSTKAGVSYEQYF
TRBJ1-3	NA	TRBD1	TRBV14	TGTGCCAGCAGCCCGACAGGGGCTGGAAACACCATATATTTT	CASSPTGAGNTIYF
TRBJ2-7	NA	TRBD1	TRBV12-5	TGTGCTAGTGGGGGGACAGGTTGGGAGCAGTACTTC	CASGGTGWEQYF
TRBJ1-5	NA	TRBD1	TRBV28	TGTGCCAGCAGTTCCGTTGGGGAGGGGGCTGGTCAGCCCCAGCATTTT	CASSSVGEGAGQPQHF
TRBJ2-2	NA	TRBD2	TRBV7-9	TGTGCCAGCAGCTTATTCTGGGACTACCCTACGAGGACCGGGGAGCTGTTTTTT	CASSLFWDYPTRTGELFF
TRBJ2-7	NA	TRBD1	TRBV5-1	TGCGCCAGCAGCCCCCTCCGGGACAGGGAAGTTCGCGAGCAGTACTTC	CASSPLRDREVREQYF
TRBJ1-2	NA	NA	TRBV23-1	TGCGCCAGGAGGAGCAGGGAGAGATCCTACTATGGCTACACCTTC	CARRSRERSYYGYTF
TRBJ1-4	NA	TRBD1	TRBV11-2	TGTGCCAGCAGCGACCTCCGACAGGGGGTGGACGAAAAACTGTTTTTT	CASSDLRQGVDEKLFF
TRBJ2-2	NA	TRBD2	TRBV5-1	TGCGCCAGCAGCTTGATTAGCGGGGCCGTTGGGAGCGGGGAGCTGTTTTTT	CASSLISGAVGSGELFF
TRBJ1-4	NA	NA	TRBV6-5	TGTGCCAGCAAGCAACCGGGGTATAATGAAAAACTGTTTTTT	CASKQPGYNEKLFF
TRBJ2-5	NA	NA	TRBV11-2	TGTGCCAGCAGCTTGGGTTGGGGGGGCGCGGAGACCCAGTACTTC	CASSLGWGGAETQYF
TRBJ2-5	NA	NA	TRBV12-5	TGTGCTAGTGGTTTAGGGGATATCCAAGAGACCCAGTACTTC	CASGLGDIQETQYF
TRBJ1-3	NA	NA	TRBV10-1	TGCGCCAGCAGTGAGTCGAACCCGGGCTCTGGAAACACCATATATTTT	CASSESNPGSGNTIYF
TRBJ2-1	NA	TRBD1	TRBV19	TGTGCCAGTAGTCGTACCGACAGGGTAAATAGTGAGCAGTTCTTC	CASSRTDRVNSEQFF
TRBJ2-2	once	NA	TRBV27	TGTGCCAGCAGTTTGAGGGGATTACGAAACAGAGGCACCGGGGAGCTGTTTTTT	CASSLRGLRNRGTGELFF
TRBJ2-1	once	NA	TRBV9	TGTGCCAGCAGCGTAGCTACAGCATCCTACGACAATGAGCAGTTCTTC	CASSVATASYDNEQFF
TRBJ1-1	once	NA	TRBV5-5	TGTGCCAGCAGCTGGTTACAGGGGAACACTGAAGCTTTCTTT	CASSWLQGNTEAFF
TRBJ1-3	NA	TRBD1	TRBV6-5	TGTGCCAGCAGTAGCAGGGGGCCCGGAAACACCATATATTTT	CASSSRGPGNTIYF
TRBJ1-2	once	NA	TRBV5-1	TGCGCCAGCAGCTTGGACGTGCCGCGGCCTTACTCCCCGGGTGGCTACACCTTC	CASSLDVPRPYSPGGYTF
TRBJ2-2	once	NA	TRBV18	TGTGCCAGCTCACCAAGCGTCCTAGGGGGCACCGGGGAGCTGTTTTTT	CASSPSVLGGTGELFF
TRBJ2-3	NA	TRBD1	TRBV4-2	TGTGCCAGCAGGTGGGACAGGGAGGAAGGAGATACGCAGTATTTT	CASRWDREEGDTQYF
TRBJ1-1	medium-sized	TRBD1	TRBV4-1	TGCGCCAGCAGCCAAAAGATCCGGGACAGCCTAATGAACACTGAAGCTTTCTTT	CASSQKIRDSLMNTEAFF